Each of the 4 T cell receptor beta chains below was sequenced from the same sample in a study of stem cell transplantation in POMP-related autoinflammatory disease. TCRdb's copy holds only in-frame clones and misses some; the assay was immunoSEQ multiplex PCR. The table lists some 69,000 clones, approximately 90% of them singletons. The sample in question was CD4+ T cells from PBMCs, obtained after stem cell transplantation. These receptors were collected from a human patient with POMP-related autoinflammation and immune dysregulation (PRAID). The T cells may partly be graft donor cells.

The rearrangement uses TRBV18 and TRBJ2-7; D perhaps matches TRBD2 (5 bases). Germline loops: CDR1 KGHSH, CDR2 LQKENI. The CDR3 totals 14 residues. V was clipped by 3 bases and J by 2 bases, with 11 bases between them. CDR3 protein: CASSPEGITYEQYF. CDR3 in DNA: TGTGCCAGCTCACCCGAGGGAATAACCTACGAGCAGTACTTC. Based on the CDR3 plus reference TRBV18 and TRBJ2-7, the full variable domain is NAGVMQNPRHLVRRRGQEARLRCSPMKGHSHVYWYRQLPEEGLKFMVYLQKENIIDESGMPKERFSAEFPKEGPSILRIQQVVRGDSAAYFCASSPEGITYEQYFGPGTRLTVT.

The chain employs TRBV10-3 and TRBJ2-3; TRBD2 is a possible D gene (6 bases). Germline lookup yields CDR1 ENHRY and CDR2 SYGVKD. The V end was cut by 8 bases, the J end by 4 bases, with 16 bases between. This CDR3 is 14 amino acids long. The CDR3 DNA sequence: TGTGCCATCGCTGGCCCTCCGGGGGCAGATACGCAGTATTTT. Protein product: CAIAGPPGADTQYF.

This clone appeared once. An end of the junction differs from the germline gene, which may be a read error. The rearrangement uses TRBV18 and TRBJ2-1; 8 nucleotides match TRBD1. CDR3 length equals 15 residues. The V gene's germline CDR1 is KGHSH and CDR2 LQKENI. CDR3 sequence reads: CASSQNQGARGERFF. CDR3 sequence (DNA): TGTGCCAGCTCACAAAACCAGGGGGCGCGGGGTGAGCGGTTCTTC.

The chain is built from TRBV19 and TRBJ1-5; D remains ambiguous. This CDR3 has 15 residues. Germline V gives CDR1 LNHDA, CDR2 SQIVND (reference sequence). With 2 bases removed from V and 0 bases from J, the gap between germline ends came to 8 bases. CDR3 bases: TGTGCCAGTAGTATATTTGGAAATAGCAATCAGCCCCAGCATTTT. It codes for CASSIFGNSNQPQHF.